These T cell receptor beta chains were read from a single sample in a study of cytomegalovirus exposure and HLA in healthy donors. Data came from immunoSEQ multiplex PCR; TCRdb stores just in-frame clones and leaves some out. The data show roughly 200,000 clones, 75% to 90% seen once. Material for sequencing was PBMCs. The receptors were sampled from a woman aged 18-29 years in good health and CMV-seronegative. CDR3s include the opening cysteine and the closing phenylalanine or tryptophan. A D gene is named only where the DNA matches it firmly. Not all rows give a size; the values are once, few, many and, for expanded clones, a class.

CDR3 protein: CASSPPGLGPSGYTF
CDR3 DNA: TGTGCCAGCAGCCCACCAGGACTTGGACCGAGCGGCTACACCTTC
J gene: TRBJ1-2
V gene: TRBV5-6
D gene: -
clone size: -

CDR3 protein: CASSIEARANVLTF
CDR3 DNA: TGTGCCAGTAGTATAGAAGCTCGGGCCAACGTCCTGACTTTC
J gene: TRBJ2-6
V gene: TRBV19
D gene: -
clone size: -

CDR3 protein: CASSLAGVNTGELFF
CDR3 DNA: TGCGCCAGCAGCTTGGCAGGGGTGAACACCGGGGAGCTGTTTTTT
J gene: TRBJ2-2
V gene: TRBV5-1
D gene: -
clone size: -

CDR3 protein: CASSLAGEQYF
CDR3 DNA: TGTGCCAGCAGTCTAGCGGGCGAGCAGTACTTC
J gene: TRBJ2-7
V gene: TRBV11-2
D gene: TRBD2
clone size: -

CDR3 protein: CASERESLYEQYF
CDR3 DNA: TGTGCCAGCGAGCGGGAGAGCCTCTACGAGCAGTACTTC
J gene: TRBJ2-7
V gene: TRBV6-1
D gene: TRBD2
clone size: -

CDR3 protein: CASSPGWGGYTF
CDR3 DNA: TGCGCCAGCAGCCCGGGGTGGGGAGGCTACACCTTC
J gene: TRBJ1-2
V gene: TRBV4-3
D gene: -
clone size: once

CDR3 protein: CASSMGGPIYEQYF
CDR3 DNA: TGTGCCAGTAGTATGGGGGGGCCCATCTACGAGCAGTACTTC
J gene: TRBJ2-7
V gene: TRBV19
D gene: -
clone size: -

CDR3 protein: CASRVYSNQPQHF
CDR3 DNA: TGTGCCAGCAGGGTCTATAGCAATCAGCCCCAGCATTTT
J gene: TRBJ1-5
V gene: TRBV2
D gene: -
clone size: -

CDR3 protein: CAGGGDTQYF
CDR3 DNA: TGTGCCGGTGGGGGGGATACGCAGTATTTT
J gene: TRBJ2-3
V gene: TRBV7-9
D gene: -
clone size: -

CDR3 protein: CASSPGRGYNEQFF
CDR3 DNA: TGTGCCAGCAGCCCGGGCCGGGGGTACAATGAGCAGTTCTTC
J gene: TRBJ2-1
V gene: TRBV7-2
D gene: -
clone size: -

CDR3 protein: CASSDLSLAGATDTQYF
CDR3 DNA: TGTGCCAGCAGTGACCTATCACTAGCGGGAGCCACAGATACGCAGTATTTT
J gene: TRBJ2-3
V gene: TRBV6-1
D gene: TRBD2
clone size: -

CDR3 protein: CASGQMNTEAFF
CDR3 DNA: TGTGCCAGCGGTCAGATGAACACTGAAGCTTTCTTT
J gene: TRBJ1-1
V gene: TRBV7-9
D gene: -
clone size: -

CDR3 protein: CASSQPDRPAFF
CDR3 DNA: TGTGCCAGCAGCCAGCCCGACAGGCCAGCTTTCTTT
J gene: TRBJ1-1
V gene: TRBV6-6
D gene: -
clone size: -

CDR3 protein: CASSSRGGRPRETQYF
CDR3 DNA: TGTGCCAGCAGCTCCCGGGGCGGGAGACCTCGGGAGACCCAGTACTTC
J gene: TRBJ2-5
V gene: TRBV5-4
D gene: TRBD2
clone size: once

CDR3 protein: CASSHPTGSPPEAFF
CDR3 DNA: TGCGCCAGCAGCCACCCGACAGGGAGTCCCCCTGAAGCTTTCTTT
J gene: TRBJ1-1
V gene: TRBV4-1
D gene: TRBD1
clone size: -

CDR3 protein: CASSPGGETQYF
CDR3 DNA: TGCGCCAGCAGTCCGGGGGGAGAGACCCAGTACTTC
J gene: TRBJ2-5
V gene: TRBV10-1
D gene: TRBD2
clone size: -